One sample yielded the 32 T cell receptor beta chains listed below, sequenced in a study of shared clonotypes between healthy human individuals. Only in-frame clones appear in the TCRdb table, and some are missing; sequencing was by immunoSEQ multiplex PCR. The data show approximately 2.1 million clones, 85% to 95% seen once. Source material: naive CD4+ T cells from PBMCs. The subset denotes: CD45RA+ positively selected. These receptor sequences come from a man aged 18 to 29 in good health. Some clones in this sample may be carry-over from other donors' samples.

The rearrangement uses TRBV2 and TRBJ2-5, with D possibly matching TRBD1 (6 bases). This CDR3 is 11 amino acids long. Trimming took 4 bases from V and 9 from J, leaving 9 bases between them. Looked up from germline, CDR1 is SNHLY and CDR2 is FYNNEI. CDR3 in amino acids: CASSGTVAQYF. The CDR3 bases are TGTGCCAGCAGTGGGACAGTTGCCCAGTACTTC.

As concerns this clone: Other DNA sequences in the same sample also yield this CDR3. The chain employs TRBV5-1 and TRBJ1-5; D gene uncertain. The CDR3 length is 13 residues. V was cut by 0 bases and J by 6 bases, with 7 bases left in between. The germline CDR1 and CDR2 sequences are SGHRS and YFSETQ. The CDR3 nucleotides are TGCGCCAGCAGCTTGGGATTGGGTCAGCCCCAGCATTTT. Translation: CASSLGLGQPQHF. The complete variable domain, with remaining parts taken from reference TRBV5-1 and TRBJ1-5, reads KAGVTQTPRYLIKTRGQQVTLSCSPISGHRSVSWYQQTPGQGLQFLFEYFSETQRNKGNFPGRFSGRQFSNSRSEMNVSTLELGDSALYLCASSLGLGQPQHFGDGTRLSIL.

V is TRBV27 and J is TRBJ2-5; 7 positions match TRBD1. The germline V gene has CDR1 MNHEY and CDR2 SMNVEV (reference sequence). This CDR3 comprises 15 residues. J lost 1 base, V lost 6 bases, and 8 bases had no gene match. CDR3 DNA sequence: TGTGCCAGCAGCACGTATCGGGACAGCCAAGAGACCCAGTACTTC. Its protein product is CASSTYRDSQETQYF.

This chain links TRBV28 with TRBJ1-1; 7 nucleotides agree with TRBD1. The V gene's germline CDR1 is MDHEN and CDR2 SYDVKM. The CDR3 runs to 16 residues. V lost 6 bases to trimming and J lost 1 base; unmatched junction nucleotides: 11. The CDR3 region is CASRRKTGTRNTEAFF. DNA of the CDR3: TGTGCCAGCAGACGGAAGACAGGGACAAGGAACACTGAAGCTTTCTTT.

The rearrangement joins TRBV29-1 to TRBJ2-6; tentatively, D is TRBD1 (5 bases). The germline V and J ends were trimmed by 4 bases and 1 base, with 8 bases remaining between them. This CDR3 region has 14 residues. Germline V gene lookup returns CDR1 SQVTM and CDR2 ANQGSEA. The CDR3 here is CSVAQGSGANVLTF. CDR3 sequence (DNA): TGCAGCGTTGCCCAGGGTTCTGGGGCCAACGTCCTGACTTTC.

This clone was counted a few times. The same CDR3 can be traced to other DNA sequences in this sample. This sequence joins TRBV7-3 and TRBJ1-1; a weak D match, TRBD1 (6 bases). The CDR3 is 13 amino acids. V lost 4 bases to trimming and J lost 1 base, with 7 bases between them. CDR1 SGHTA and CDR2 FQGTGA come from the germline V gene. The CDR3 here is CASSSQGNTEAFF. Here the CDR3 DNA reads TGTGCCAGCAGCTCACAGGGGAACACTGAAGCTTTCTTT.

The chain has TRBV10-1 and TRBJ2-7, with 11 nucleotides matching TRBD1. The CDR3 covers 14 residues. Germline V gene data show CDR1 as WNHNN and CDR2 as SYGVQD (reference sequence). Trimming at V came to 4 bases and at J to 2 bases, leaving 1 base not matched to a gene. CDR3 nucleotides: TGCGCCAGCAGTGGGACAGGGGGCACCTACGAGCAGTACTTC. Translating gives CASSGTGGTYEQYF.

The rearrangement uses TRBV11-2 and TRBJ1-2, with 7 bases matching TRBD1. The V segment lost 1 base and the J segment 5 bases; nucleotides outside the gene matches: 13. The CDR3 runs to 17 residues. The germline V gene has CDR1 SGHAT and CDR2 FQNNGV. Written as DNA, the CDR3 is TGTGCCAGCAGCTTAGCCGCGGGACAGCGGGGGGTTTATGGCTACACCTTC. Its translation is CASSLAAGQRGVYGYTF.

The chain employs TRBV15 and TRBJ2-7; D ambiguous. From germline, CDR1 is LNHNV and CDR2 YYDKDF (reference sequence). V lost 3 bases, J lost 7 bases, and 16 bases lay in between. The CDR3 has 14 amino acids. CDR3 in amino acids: CATSRTSSGKEQYF. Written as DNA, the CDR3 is TGTGCCACCAGCAGGACCTCATCGGGTAAAGAGCAGTACTTC.

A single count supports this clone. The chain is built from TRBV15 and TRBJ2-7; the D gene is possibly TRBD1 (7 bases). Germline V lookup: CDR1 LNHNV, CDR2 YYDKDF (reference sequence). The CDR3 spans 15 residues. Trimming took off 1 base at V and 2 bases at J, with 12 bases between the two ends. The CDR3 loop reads CATSRADREAYEQYF. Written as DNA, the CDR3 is TGTGCCACCAGCAGAGCCGACAGGGAGGCCTACGAGCAGTACTTC.

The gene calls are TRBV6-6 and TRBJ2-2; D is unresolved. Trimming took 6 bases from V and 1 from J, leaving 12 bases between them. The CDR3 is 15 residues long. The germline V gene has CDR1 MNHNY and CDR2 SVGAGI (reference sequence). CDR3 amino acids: CASSGSAKNTGELFF. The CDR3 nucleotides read TGTGCCAGCAGCGGTTCCGCTAAGAACACCGGGGAGCTGTTTTTT.

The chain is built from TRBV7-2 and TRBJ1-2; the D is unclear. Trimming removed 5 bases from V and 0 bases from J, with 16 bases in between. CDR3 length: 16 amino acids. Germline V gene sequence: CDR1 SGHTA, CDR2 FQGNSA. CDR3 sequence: CASSPDGPHTNYGYTF. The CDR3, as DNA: TGTGCCAGCAGCCCGGACGGACCTCACACTAACTATGGCTACACCTTC.

The CDR3 loop is CASRSFRGYEQYF. CDR3 nucleotides: TGTGCCAGTAGAAGCTTCAGGGGCTACGAGCAGTACTTC. This chain uses TRBV19 with TRBJ2-7; possibly TRBD1 for D (6 bases). The CDR3 spans 13 residues. Trimming left V 6 bases short and J 3 bases short, with 12 bases between. Per germline, CDR1 LNHDA and CDR2 SQIVND (reference sequence). Together with reference TRBV19 and TRBJ2-7, the CDR3 gives the full variable domain: DGGITQSPKYLFRKEGQNVTLSCEQNLNHDAMYWYRQDPGQGLRLIYYSQIVNDFQKGDIAEGYSVSREKKESFPLTVTSAQKNPTAFYLCASRSFRGYEQYFGPGTRLTVT.

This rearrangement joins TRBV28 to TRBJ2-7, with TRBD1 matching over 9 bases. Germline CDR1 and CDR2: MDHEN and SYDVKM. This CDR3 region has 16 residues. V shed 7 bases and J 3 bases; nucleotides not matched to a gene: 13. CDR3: CASNPGPGTGFYEQYF. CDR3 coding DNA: TGTGCCAGCAATCCGGGTCCCGGGACAGGGTTCTACGAGCAGTACTTC.

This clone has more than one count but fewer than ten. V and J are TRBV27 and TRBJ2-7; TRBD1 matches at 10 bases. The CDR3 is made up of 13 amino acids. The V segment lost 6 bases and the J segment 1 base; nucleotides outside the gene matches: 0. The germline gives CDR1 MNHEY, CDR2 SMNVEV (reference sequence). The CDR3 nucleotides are TGTGCCAGCAGGGGACAGGGGTCCTACGAGCAGTACTTC. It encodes CASRGQGSYEQYF.

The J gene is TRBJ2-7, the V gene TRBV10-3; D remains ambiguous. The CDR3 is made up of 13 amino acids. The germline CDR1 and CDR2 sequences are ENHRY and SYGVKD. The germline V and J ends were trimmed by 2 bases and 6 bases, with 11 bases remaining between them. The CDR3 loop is CAISERAASEQYF. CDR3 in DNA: TGTGCCATCAGTGAGCGTGCAGCGTCCGAGCAGTACTTC.

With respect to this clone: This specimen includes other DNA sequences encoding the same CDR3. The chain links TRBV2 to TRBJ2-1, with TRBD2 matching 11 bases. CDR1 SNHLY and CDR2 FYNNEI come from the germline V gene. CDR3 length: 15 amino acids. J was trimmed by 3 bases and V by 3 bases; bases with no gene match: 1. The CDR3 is CASSEGLAVYNEQFF. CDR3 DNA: TGTGCCAGCAGTGAGGGACTAGCGGTCTACAATGAGCAGTTCTTC. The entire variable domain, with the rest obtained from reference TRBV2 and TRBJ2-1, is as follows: EPEVTQTPSHQVTQMGQEVILRCVPISNHLYFYWYRQILGQKVEFLVSFYNNEISEKSEIFDDQFSVERPDGSNFTLKIRSTKLEDSAMYFCASSEGLAVYNEQFFGPGTRLTVL.

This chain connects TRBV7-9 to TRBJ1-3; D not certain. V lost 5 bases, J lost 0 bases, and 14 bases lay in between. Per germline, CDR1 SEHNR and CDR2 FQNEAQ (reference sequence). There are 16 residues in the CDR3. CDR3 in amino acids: CASSPTGASSGNTIYF. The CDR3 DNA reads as TGTGCCAGCAGCCCCACTGGTGCCAGCTCTGGAAACACCATATATTTT. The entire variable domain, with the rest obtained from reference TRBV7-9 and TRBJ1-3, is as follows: DTGVSQNPRHKITKRGQNVTFRCDPISEHNRLYWYRQTLGQGPEFLTYFQNEAQLEKSRLLSDRFSAERPKGSFSTLEIQRTEQGDSAMYLCASSPTGASSGNTIYFGEGSWLTVV.

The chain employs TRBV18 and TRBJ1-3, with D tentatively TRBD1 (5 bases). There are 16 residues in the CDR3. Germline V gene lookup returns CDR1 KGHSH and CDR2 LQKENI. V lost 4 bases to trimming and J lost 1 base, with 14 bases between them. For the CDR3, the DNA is TGTGCCAGCTCACGGACGGAAACAGGATCTGGAAACACCATATATTTT. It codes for CASSRTETGSGNTIYF.

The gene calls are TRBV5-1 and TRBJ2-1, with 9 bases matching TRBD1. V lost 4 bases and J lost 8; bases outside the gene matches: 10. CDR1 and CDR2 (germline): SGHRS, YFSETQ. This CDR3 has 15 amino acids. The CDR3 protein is CASSSQQGAKHEQFF. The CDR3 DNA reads TGCGCCAGCAGCAGCCAACAGGGGGCTAAGCATGAGCAGTTCTTC.

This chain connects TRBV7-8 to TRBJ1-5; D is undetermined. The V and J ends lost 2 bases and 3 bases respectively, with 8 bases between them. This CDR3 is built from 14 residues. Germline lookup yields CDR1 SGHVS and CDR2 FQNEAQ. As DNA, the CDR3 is TGTGCCAGCAGCTTAACAAGATACAATCAGCCCCAGCATTTT. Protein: CASSLTRYNQPQHF.

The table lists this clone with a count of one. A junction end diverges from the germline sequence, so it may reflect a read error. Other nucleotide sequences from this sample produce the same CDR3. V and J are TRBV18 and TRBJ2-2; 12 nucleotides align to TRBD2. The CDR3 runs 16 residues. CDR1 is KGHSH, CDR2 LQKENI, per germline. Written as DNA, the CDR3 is TGTGCCAGCTCCCCACTAGCGGGAGGAAACACCGGGGAGCTGTTTTTT. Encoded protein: CASSPLAGGNTGELFF.

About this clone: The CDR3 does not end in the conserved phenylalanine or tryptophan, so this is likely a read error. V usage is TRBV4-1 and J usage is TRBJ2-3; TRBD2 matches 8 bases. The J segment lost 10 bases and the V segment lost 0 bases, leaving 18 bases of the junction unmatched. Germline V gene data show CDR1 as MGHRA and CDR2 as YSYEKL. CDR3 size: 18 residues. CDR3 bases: TGCGCCAGCAGCCAAGATCCTACAGCGGGAGCCTCACCCATTGCGCAGTATCTT. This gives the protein CASSQDPTAGASPIAQYL.

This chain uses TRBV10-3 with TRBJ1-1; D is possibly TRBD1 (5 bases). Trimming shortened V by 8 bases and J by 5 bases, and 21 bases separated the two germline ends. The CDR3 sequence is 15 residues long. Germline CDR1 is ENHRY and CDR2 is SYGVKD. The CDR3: CAIRGTFGMRTEAFF. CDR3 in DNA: TGTGCCATCCGCGGGACCTTCGGGATGAGAACTGAAGCTTTCTTT.

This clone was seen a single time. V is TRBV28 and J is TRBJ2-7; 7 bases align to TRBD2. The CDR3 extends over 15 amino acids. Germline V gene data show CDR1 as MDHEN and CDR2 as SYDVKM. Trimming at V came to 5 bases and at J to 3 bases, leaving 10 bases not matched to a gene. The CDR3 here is CASSLPNAGVYEQYF. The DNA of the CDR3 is TGTGCCAGCAGTCTTCCTAATGCGGGGGTCTACGAGCAGTACTTC.

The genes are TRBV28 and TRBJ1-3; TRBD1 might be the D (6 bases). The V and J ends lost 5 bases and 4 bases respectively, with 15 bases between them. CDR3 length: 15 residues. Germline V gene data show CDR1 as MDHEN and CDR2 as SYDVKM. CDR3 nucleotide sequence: TGTGCCAGCAGTCCAGTGGGGGGGCAAGGAAACACCATATATTTT. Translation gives CASSPVGGQGNTIYF.

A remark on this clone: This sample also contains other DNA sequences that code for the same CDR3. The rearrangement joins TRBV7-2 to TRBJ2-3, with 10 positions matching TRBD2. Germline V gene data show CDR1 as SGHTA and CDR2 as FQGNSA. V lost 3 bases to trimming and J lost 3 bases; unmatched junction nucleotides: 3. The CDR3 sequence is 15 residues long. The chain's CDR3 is CASSFLAGVTDTQYF. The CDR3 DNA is TGTGCCAGCAGCTTTCTAGCGGGAGTAACAGATACGCAGTATTTT.

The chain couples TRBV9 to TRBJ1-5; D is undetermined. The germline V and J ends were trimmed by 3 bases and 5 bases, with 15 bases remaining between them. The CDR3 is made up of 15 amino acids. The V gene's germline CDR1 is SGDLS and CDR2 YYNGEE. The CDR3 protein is CASSEGSRADQPQHF. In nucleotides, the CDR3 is TGTGCCAGCAGCGAGGGATCAAGGGCCGATCAGCCCCAGCATTTT.

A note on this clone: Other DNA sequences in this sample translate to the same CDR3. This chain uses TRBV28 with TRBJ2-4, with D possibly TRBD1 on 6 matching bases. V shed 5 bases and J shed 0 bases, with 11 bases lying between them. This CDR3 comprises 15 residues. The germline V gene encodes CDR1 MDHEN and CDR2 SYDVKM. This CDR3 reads CASSLRGIAKNIQYF. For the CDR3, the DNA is TGTGCCAGCAGTCTCAGGGGTATAGCCAAAAACATTCAGTACTTC.

Here the CDR3 reads CASSTRTGAFVYNEQFF. The CDR3 DNA reads TGCGCCAGCAGCACGCGGACAGGTGCATTCGTATACAATGAGCAGTTCTTC. The chain combines TRBV5-1 with TRBJ2-1, with 7 positions matching TRBD1. The CDR3 sequence is 17 residues long. Germline assignment: CDR1 SGHRS and CDR2 YFSETQ. Trimming took 4 bases from V and 4 from J; bases not matched to a gene: 14.

The CDR3 sequence is CASSRTGGFAVAERYEQYF. CDR3 nucleotides: TGTGCCAGCTCACGGACAGGGGGCTTCGCGGTAGCGGAGAGGTACGAGCAGTACTTC. The J gene is TRBJ2-7, the V gene TRBV18, with TRBD1 identical over 11 bases. This CDR3 is 19 amino acids long. V lost 4 bases, J lost 4 bases, and 18 bases stayed unmatched. The V gene's germline CDR1 is KGHSH and CDR2 LQKENI.

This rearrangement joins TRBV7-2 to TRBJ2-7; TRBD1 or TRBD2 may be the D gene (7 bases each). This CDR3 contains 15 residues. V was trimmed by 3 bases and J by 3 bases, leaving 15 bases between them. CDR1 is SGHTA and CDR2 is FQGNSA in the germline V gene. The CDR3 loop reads CASSLTGRGFYEQYF. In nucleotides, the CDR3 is TGTGCCAGCAGCTTGACAGGGAGGGGGTTCTACGAGCAGTACTTC.